These T cell receptor beta chains were read from a single sample in a study of early stage breast cancer tumors. The method was immunoSEQ multiplex PCR; TCRdb's version includes in-frame clones alone and lacks a portion of them. The sample includes around 40,000 clones, around two thirds seen only once; the top ten take about 7.8%. Sequencing used blood. The receptor set was obtained from a person aged 45 to 59 with breast cancer. Both conserved end residues are part of each CDR3. D genes are given only for firm matches. Clone size is given for some rows only: seen once, a few or many times, or a class if the clone is expanded.

d_gene	v_gene	j_gene	len	abundance	CDR3nt	CDR3aa
TRBD1	TRBV27	TRBJ2-7	15	.	TGTGCCAGCAGTTCCCGCGCGGACAGGGGGTACGAGCAGTACTTC	CASSSRADRGYEQYF
.	TRBV19	TRBJ1-5	13	.	TGTGCCAGTAGTATGGGGGCGAGGCAGCCCCAGCATTTT	CASSMGARQPQHF
.	TRBV5-4	TRBJ2-1	14	.	TGTGCCAGCAGCTTGGAGCAGGGTCTGGATGAGCAGTTCTTC	CASSLEQGLDEQFF
TRBD2	TRBV11-1	TRBJ2-1	16	.	TGTGCCAGCAGCCCAGCGGGACTAGCGGGAAACAATGAGCAGTTCTTC	CASSPAGLAGNNEQFF
TRBD1	TRBV7-6	TRBJ2-1	15	.	TGTGCCAGCAGCCCGACAGGGGGGTCCTACAATGAGCAGTTCTTC	CASSPTGGSYNEQFF
.	TRBV9	TRBJ2-2	15	.	TGTGCCAGCAGCCCTCGCGCCGAAACCACCGGGGAGCTGTTTTTT	CASSPRAETTGELFF
.	TRBV27	TRBJ1-1	13	.	TGTGCCAGCAGTTTAGAGGTGAACACTGAAGCTTTCTTT	CASSLEVNTEAFF
TRBD2	TRBV11-2	TRBJ2-5	16	few	TGTGCCAGCAGCAATATGGGGACTACCGACCAAGAGACCCAGTACTTC	CASSNMGTTDQETQYF
.	TRBV5-1	TRBJ2-5	17	.	TGCGCCAGCAGCTTGATGGGGGCAGGGGCTGGACAAGAGACCCAGTACTTC	CASSLMGAGAGQETQYF
.	TRBV11-2	TRBJ2-1	15	.	TGTGCCAGCAGCTTAGTCCTCAGGGGTGACAATGAGCAGTTCTTC	CASSLVLRGDNEQFF
.	TRBV7-7	TRBJ1-6	13	.	TGTGCTAGCAGCCAAGGGGATAATTCACCCCTCCACTTT	CASSQGDNSPLHF
TRBD1	TRBV2	TRBJ2-2	14	.	TGTGCCAGCCAAAGGGACAGGAGATCCGGGGAGCTGTTTTTT	CASQRDRRSGELFF
.	TRBV7-2	TRBJ2-4	17	.	TGTGCCAGCAGCTTAGTATGGCGGGGGCGGGCCAAAAACATTCAGTACTTC	CASSLVWRGRAKNIQYF
TRBD1	TRBV29-1	TRBJ2-7	12	.	TGCAGCGTTACTACAGGGGTCTACGAGCAGTACTTC	CSVTTGVYEQYF
.	TRBV7-6	TRBJ1-2	13	few	TGTGCCAGCAGCTTAGCTAGGGGTTACGGCTACACCTTC	CASSLARGYGYTF
.	TRBV19	TRBJ1-1	13	.	TGTGCCAGTAGTATAGACCGCGGTCGTGAAGCTTTCTTT	CASSIDRGREAFF
TRBD1	TRBV10-3	TRBJ1-1	15	.	TGTGCCACCACCGGGACAGGGTACATGAACACTGAAGCTTTCTTT	CATTGTGYMNTEAFF
TRBD2	TRBV2	TRBJ2-7	14	.	TGTGCCAGCAGCGAGGGGACTAGCGAGGGCGAGCAGTACTTC	CASSEGTSEGEQYF
.	TRBV7-9	TRBJ2-1	13	.	TGTGCCAGCAGCTTAGACTCCGGGATCAAGCAGTTCTTC	CASSLDSGIKQFF
TRBD2	TRBV7-2	TRBJ2-5	16	.	TGTGCCAGCAGCTTAGGGCGGGTAGCGGGGGCGCAGACCCAGTACTTC	CASSLGRVAGAQTQYF
.	TRBV5-6	TRBJ1-2	15	.	TGTGCCAGCAGCTTCACAAAGGGGAGGGACTATGGCTACACCTTC	CASSFTKGRDYGYTF
TRBD2	TRBV2	TRBJ2-2	16	.	TGTGCCAGCGCGGACGAGGCGGGGGGCCCAACCGGGGAGCTGTTTTTT	CASADEAGGPTGELFF
TRBD1	TRBV2	TRBJ1-1	12	.	TGTGCCAGCAGCACAGGGGAAACTGAAGCTTTCTTT	CASSTGETEAFF
.	TRBV28	TRBJ2-2	14	.	TGTGCCAGCAGAAGAGGTTCGAACACCGGGGAGCTGTTTTTT	CASRRGSNTGELFF
.	TRBV9	TRBJ2-7	16	.	TGTGCCAGCAGTGATTTAATCTTGGCGGGGACCGACGAGCAGTACTTC	CASSDLILAGTDEQYF
TRBD1	TRBV7-8	TRBJ2-3	17	once	TGTGCCAGCAGCTTAGCGATCGGACAGGGGGCCGCAGATACGCAGTATTTT	CASSLAIGQGAADTQYF
.	TRBV14	TRBJ1-2	13	.	TGTGCCAGCAGCCCCGACAGGCGCCGGGGCTACACCTTC	CASSPDRRRGYTF
TRBD2	TRBV5-6	TRBJ2-7	15	.	TGTGCCAGCAGCTTGGGACTAGCGGGAAGGTACGAGCAGTACTTC	CASSLGLAGRYEQYF
.	TRBV4-1	TRBJ1-5	14	.	TGCGCCAGCAGCCAGGGAGACATATGGCAGCCCCAGCATTTT	CASSQGDIWQPQHF
TRBD1	TRBV12-5	TRBJ1-5	14	.	TGTGCTAGTGGTGCACGGACAGGGGATCAGCCCCAGCATTTT	CASGARTGDQPQHF
TRBD1	TRBV27	TRBJ1-5	12	few	TGTGCCATCGGACAGGGAAATCAGCCCCAGCATTTT	CAIGQGNQPQHF
TRBD1	TRBV6-6	TRBJ1-1	13	.	TGTGCCAGCACCTCAGGGGGATACACTGAAGCTTTCTTT	CASTSGGYTEAFF
TRBD2	TRBV15	TRBJ2-1	14	.	TGTGCCACCAGCAGTAGCGGGAGAGGGAATGAGCAGTTCTTC	CATSSSGRGNEQFF
TRBD2	TRBV7-3	TRBJ2-2	15	.	TGTGCCAGCAACCTAGCGGGAGTGAACACCGGGGAGCTGTTTTTT	CASNLAGVNTGELFF
.	TRBV7-2	TRBJ2-1	14	once	TGTGCCAGCAGCTTCCGACAAACCTACAATGAGCAGTTCTTC	CASSFRQTYNEQFF
TRBD1	TRBV9	TRBJ2-5	15	.	TGTGCCAGCAGCCGAACAGACAGGGGGGCAGAGACCCAGTACTTC	CASSRTDRGAETQYF
.	TRBV5-1	TRBJ1-3	16	.	TGCGCCAGCAGCTCCTCAACTGCAGGGGACGGAAACACCATATATTTT	CASSSSTAGDGNTIYF